The 17 T cell receptor beta chains below all came from one sample that was sequenced in a study of blood T cells in healthy people across ages. Through a sample-barcoded 5' primer and a J-beta primer mix, a second PCR was run for roughly 7 to 11 cycles. TCRdb ran MiXCR on the 5' RACE reads and lists one entry per CDR3 protein. The data contain more than 800,000 distinct CDR3 sequences, 40% to 50% of them seen just once; the ten biggest clones take up approximately 20%. The source material was blood. Receptors originate from a woman in her fifties or sixties in good health.

V gene TRBV6-5 combines with J gene TRBJ2-5; TRBD2 matches 8 bases. The CDR3 has 15 amino acids. Germline CDR1 reads MNHEY; CDR2 reads SVGAGI. J was trimmed by 5 bases and V by 5 bases; bases with no gene match: 10. The CDR3 protein is CASSSGSRSPETQYF. CDR3 in DNA: TGTGCCAGCAGTAGCGGGAGTAGGAGTCCGGAGACCCAGTACTTC.

The sample holds a few counts of this clonotype. The chain links TRBV4-2 to TRBJ2-1; D not resolved. Trimming left V 1 base short and J 7 bases short, with 23 bases between. The CDR3 has 18 residues. Germline V gene lookup returns CDR1 LGHNA and CDR2 YNFKEQ. This chain's CDR3 is CASSQADVLALANNEQFF. The CDR3 DNA follows: TGTGCCAGCAGCCAAGCGGATGTTTTGGCACTCGCGAATAATGAGCAGTTCTTC.

The chain recombines TRBV12-3 or TRBV12-4 with TRBJ2-5, with a tentative D call TRBD2 (7 bases). The CDR3 sequence is 16 residues long. Trimming removed 0 bases at V and 0 bases at J, with 11 bases between. CDR3 loop: CASSLAAGDNQETQYF. CDR3 DNA sequence: TGTGCCAGCAGTTTAGCTGCGGGGGACAACCAAGAGACCCAGTACTTC.

This clonotype was detected only a few times. The chain has TRBV5-6 and TRBJ2-1; D is unclear. Germline V gene lookup returns CDR1 SGHDT and CDR2 YYEEEE. The CDR3 consists of 12 residues. V was cut by 4 bases and J by 13 bases, with 15 bases left in between. CDR3 sequence (DNA): TGTGCCAGCAGCCTGGGTCGTTTCGAACAGTTCTTC. Translated: CASSLGRFEQFF.

V usage is TRBV3-1 and J usage is TRBJ1-2; possible D gene TRBD1, 6 bases. The germline V gene encodes CDR1 LGHDT and CDR2 YNNKEL (reference sequence). The germline V and J ends were trimmed by 1 base and 3 bases, with 12 bases remaining between them. The CDR3 is made up of 15 amino acids. CDR3 DNA sequence: TGTGCCAGCAGCCAAGCAGGGGCGAGAGACTATGGCTACACCTTC. Translated: CASSQAGARDYGYTF.

In its sample, this clonotype was seen once. The CDR3 region has the DNA TGTGCCAGCAGCCCACGGACAGGGGGGTGGTACGAGCAGTACTTC. Residues: CASSPRTGGWYEQYF. J is TRBJ2-7 and V is TRBV11-2; 10 nucleotides line up with TRBD1. Germline assignment: CDR1 SGHAT and CDR2 FQNNGV. V dropped 5 bases and J dropped 4; count of bases not matched to a gene: 8. CDR3 length equals 15 residues.

This clonotype appeared a few times. The chain combines TRBV27 with TRBJ2-1; the match to TRBD2 covers 8 bases. After removal of 2 bases from V and 0 bases from J, the junction contained 9 bases not matched to a gene. CDR1 is MNHEY and CDR2 is SMNVEV in the germline V gene (reference sequence). This CDR3 contains 18 residues. DNA for the CDR3: TGTGCCAGCAGTTTAACTTCGGTCGGGAGGGTCTCCTACAATGAGCAGTTCTTC. It encodes CASSLTSVGRVSYNEQFF.

This clonotype occurred a few times. The chain is built from TRBV20-1 and TRBJ2-7; 13 bases are shared with TRBD2. The junction had 4 bases not matched to a gene; V was cut back by 6 bases and J by 2 bases. Germline-derived CDR1 and CDR2 are DFQATT and SNEGSKA (reference sequence). The CDR3 sequence is 14 residues long. The CDR3 sequence: CSAEGLAGAYEQYF. The CDR3 region has the DNA TGCAGTGCAGAAGGACTAGCGGGGGCCTACGAGCAGTACTTC.

The genes are TRBV3-1 and TRBJ2-7; D may be TRBD2 (6 bases). This CDR3 is built from 15 residues. Looked up from germline, CDR1 is LGHDT and CDR2 is YNNKEL (reference sequence). Trimming left V 4 bases short and J 3 bases short, with 16 bases between. The CDR3, as DNA: TGTGCCAGCAGCCCCCTTGGGCAGGGAGGCTACGAGCAGTACTTC. It codes for CASSPLGQGGYEQYF.

The CDR3 DNA reads as TGTGCCAGCAGCTTAGGAGGGACACCCTCCTACAATGAGCAGTTCTTC. This encodes CASSLGGTPSYNEQFF. This chain connects TRBV11-3 to TRBJ2-1, with D possibly being TRBD1 (6 bases). With 1 base removed from V and 0 bases from J, the gap between germline ends came to 10 bases. This CDR3 spans 16 amino acids. CDR1 and CDR2 from the germline V gene are SGHNT and YENEEA.

This rearrangement joins TRBV3-1 to TRBJ2-3; 15 nucleotides match TRBD2. Trimming at V came to 6 bases and at J to 4 bases, leaving 8 bases not matched to a gene. Germline V lookup: CDR1 LGHDT, CDR2 YNNKEL (reference sequence). This CDR3 spans 17 amino acids. The CDR3 coding sequence is TGTGCCAGCAGACCCGGGACTAGCGGGAGGAATGCAGATACGCAGTATTTT. Its protein is CASRPGTSGRNADTQYF.

The V and J genes are TRBV5-1 and TRBJ2-2; 14 nucleotides line up with TRBD2. This CDR3 is built from 18 residues. The trim removed 1 base at V and 3 bases at J, leaving 5 bases unmatched. The germline CDR1 and CDR2 sequences are SGHRS and YFSETQ. CDR3: CASSLMGLAGVDTGELFF. In nucleotides, the CDR3 is TGCGCCAGCAGCTTGATGGGACTAGCGGGAGTCGACACCGGGGAGCTGTTTTTT.

On this clonotype: One end of the junction varies from germline; a read error may be responsible. The rearrangement uses TRBV27 and TRBJ2-5, with 14 bases identical to TRBD2. The end of the DNA fits TRBJ2-7 better, so the J call may be wrong. Germline loops: CDR1 MNHEY, CDR2 SMNVEV (reference sequence). The CDR3 totals 15 residues. The DNA of the CDR3 is TGTGCCTGCAGTTTAAGACTAGCGGGAGGGTACGAGCAGTACTTC. This sequence encodes CACSLRLAGGYEQYF.

The chain joins TRBV20-1 to TRBJ2-5, with D maybe TRBD2 (6 bases). The J call is doubtful: the DNA matches TRBJ2-7 better. Germline V gene lookup returns CDR1 DFQATT and CDR2 SNEGSKA (reference sequence). The CDR3 is 14 residues long. The CDR3, as DNA: TGCAGTGCTAGAGAGGCGTGGGCGGGGTCCGAGCAGTACTTC. The encoded protein is CSAREAWAGSEQYF.

This rearrangement joins TRBV29-1 to TRBJ2-3; tentatively, D is TRBD2 (6 bases). The CDR3 is 15 amino acids. Germline CDR1 is SQVTM and CDR2 is ANQGSEA. Trimming removed 4 bases from V and 2 bases from J, with 16 bases in between. The CDR3 DNA sequence: TGCAGCGTTGTTCCCGGGGGTCATCACACAGATACGCAGTATTTT. Translating gives CSVVPGGHHTDTQYF.

J is TRBJ2-7 and V is TRBV7-8; 12 bases map to TRBD2. The J call may be faulty, since TRBJ2-5 better matches the DNA end. CDR1 and CDR2 (germline): SGHVS, FQNEAQ. The CDR3 spans 16 residues. CDR3 nucleotide sequence: TGTGCCAGCAGTGGATTAGGACTAGCGGGACGGGAGACCCAGTACTTC. Residues: CASSGLGLAGRETQYF.

V usage is TRBV12-3 or TRBV12-4 and J usage is TRBJ2-4, with D unclear. The tail of the sequence fits TRBJ2-7 better, so the J call may be wrong. This CDR3 spans 13 amino acids. CDR3 sequence reads: CASSLVTSGEQYF. Here the CDR3 DNA reads TGTGCCAGCAGTTTGGTCACTTCAGGCGAGCAGTACTTC.